Each of the 25 T cell receptor beta chains below was sequenced from the same sample in a study of T cell responses to AZD1222 COVID-19 vaccine (dated by TCRdb to the early 2020s). The library came from the immunoSEQ multiplex PCR assay. TCRdb limited this immuneACCESS table to in-frame rearrangements with V and J called. A share of clones is missing; checked studies link under half to unresolved V genes, and the rest is unexplained. The sample has 25,000 to 30,000 clones on record, 80% to 95% of them singletons. The top ten clonotypes cover roughly 8.1% of the sample. The time point label corresponds to: about 28 days (+/-7) after the second vaccine dose. Here the sequenced sample was peripheral blood, taken 28 days after the second AZD1222 dose. These receptors were collected from an adult who received the AZD1222 COVID-19 vaccine.

The chain couples TRBV7-2 to TRBJ2-5; D is tentatively TRBD1 or TRBD2 (5 bases each). V was trimmed by 5 bases and J by 5 bases, leaving 18 bases between them. Germline CDR1 and CDR2: SGHTA and FQGNSA. CDR3 length: 15 residues. The CDR3 spells CASSGGSGADETQYF. DNA of the CDR3: TGTGCCAGCAGCGGTGGCTCCGGGGCCGACGAGACCCAGTACTTC.

The chain carries TRBV28 and TRBJ1-1; TRBD1 matches 8 bases. The CDR3 is 14 amino acids. V dropped 5 bases and J dropped 8; count of bases not matched to a gene: 10. Per germline, CDR1 MDHEN and CDR2 SYDVKM. CDR3 sequence: CASSPMTGAKEAFF. DNA for the CDR3: TGTGCCAGCAGTCCGATGACAGGGGCGAAAGAAGCTTTCTTT.

The chain employs TRBV28 and TRBJ1-2; D call uncertain. Germline V gene data show CDR1 as MDHEN and CDR2 as SYDVKM. CDR3 length: 11 residues. V lost 6 bases and J 1 base, leaving 3 bases between the germline ends. The CDR3 sequence is CASSINYGYTF. DNA for the CDR3: TGTGCCAGCAGCATTAACTATGGCTACACCTTC.

The chain is built from TRBV7-8 and TRBJ2-2; 7 bases match TRBD1. The J segment lost 1 base and the V segment lost 6 bases, leaving 5 bases of the junction unmatched. Germline lookup yields CDR1 SGHVS and CDR2 FQNEAQ. CDR3 length: 15 amino acids. This CDR3 is CASRFGTVNTGELFF. CDR3 DNA: TGTGCCAGCAGATTTGGGACAGTGAACACCGGGGAGCTGTTTTTT.

The chain uses TRBV11-3 and TRBJ2-7, with 7 bases aligning to TRBD2. The CDR3 contains 14 residues. Germline CDR1 SGHNT, CDR2 YENEEA. J was trimmed by 0 bases and V by 2 bases; bases with no gene match: 1. CDR3 region: CASSLQRDSYEQYF. DNA of the CDR3: TGTGCCAGCAGCTTACAGCGGGACTCCTACGAGCAGTACTTC. Looking up the rest from reference TRBV11-3 and TRBJ2-7 gives the full variable domain: EAGVVQSPRYKIIEKKQPVAFWCNPISGHNTLYWYLQNLGQGPELLIRYENEEAVDDSQLPKDRFSAERLKGVDSTLKIQPAELGDSAVYLCASSLQRDSYEQYFGPGTRLTVT.

This chain uses TRBV7-2 with TRBJ2-2, with 10 bases matching TRBD2. With V trimmed by 3 bases and J by 0 bases, 4 bases remained unmatched. Germline loops: CDR1 SGHTA, CDR2 FQGNSA. This CDR3 contains 17 residues. CDR3 DNA sequence: TGTGCCAGCAGCTTTCTAGCGGGAGTCGCGAACACCGGGGAGCTGTTTTTT. Amino acid sequence: CASSFLAGVANTGELFF.

J is TRBJ2-5 and V is TRBV29-1; 7 nucleotides line up with TRBD2. CDR1 is SQVTM, CDR2 ANQGSEA, per germline. V lost 6 bases and J lost 2; bases outside the gene matches: 12. This CDR3 has 15 residues. The CDR3 loop is CSVGRRLTTQETQYF. CDR3 nucleotides: TGCAGCGTCGGGAGGCGTCTCACTACGCAAGAGACCCAGTACTTC. Using reference TRBV29-1 and TRBJ2-5 for the parts outside the CDR3, the full variable domain is SAVISQKPSRDICQRGTSLTIQCQVDSQVTMMFWYRQQPGQSLTLIATANQGSEATYESGFVIDKFPISRPNLTFSTLTVSNMSPEDSSIYLCSVGRRLTTQETQYFGPGTRLLVL.

The gene calls are TRBV28 and TRBJ1-5; the D is unclear. The CDR3 length is 14 residues. V dropped 3 bases and J dropped 5 bases, with 11 bases sitting between them. The germline gives CDR1 MDHEN, CDR2 SYDVKM. The CDR3 nucleotides are TGTGCCAGCAGTTTTTATGGGCCCCATCAGCCCCAGCATTTT. This sequence encodes CASSFYGPHQPQHF. The variable domain in full, with the rest retrieved from reference TRBV28 and TRBJ1-5, is DVKVTQSSRYLVKRTGEKVFLECVQDMDHENMFWYRQDPGLGLRLIYFSYDVKMKEKGDIPEGYSVSREKKERFSLILESASTNQTSMYLCASSFYGPHQPQHFGDGTRLSIL.

The chain is built from TRBV28 and TRBJ2-7; D is unclear. The CDR3 is 13 residues long. V was clipped by 1 base and J by 2 bases, with 6 bases between them. From germline, CDR1 is MDHEN and CDR2 SYDVKM. Here the CDR3 reads CASSLSPTYEQYF. The DNA for the CDR3 is TGTGCCAGCAGTTTATCGCCGACCTACGAGCAGTACTTC.

The V and J genes are TRBV19 and TRBJ1-1, with D hard to call. The V gene's germline CDR1 is LNHDA and CDR2 SQIVND (reference sequence). The V end was cut by 5 bases, the J end by 7 bases, with 17 bases between. The CDR3 consists of 14 residues. CDR3 in amino acids: CASSVLRREGEAFF. The CDR3 bases are TGTGCCAGTAGTGTCCTCCGGAGGGAGGGTGAAGCTTTCTTT. Full variable domain (outside the CDR3, taken from reference TRBV19 and TRBJ1-1): DGGITQSPKYLFRKEGQNVTLSCEQNLNHDAMYWYRQDPGQGLRLIYYSQIVNDFQKGDIAEGYSVSREKKESFPLTVTSAQKNPTAFYLCASSVLRREGEAFFGQGTRLTVV.

In DNA, the CDR3 is TGTGCCAGCAGTCCCAGACAGCGATCTTCCTACGAGCAGTACTTC. It translates to CASSPRQRSSYEQYF. The rearrangement uses TRBV6-5 and TRBJ2-7; tentatively, D is TRBD1 (5 bases). The CDR3 is made up of 15 amino acids. Deletions cut 5 bases from V and 1 base from J, with 15 bases between. The V gene's germline CDR1 is MNHEY and CDR2 SVGAGI.

The V gene is TRBV6-6, the J gene TRBJ1-6, with D hard to call. The V gene's germline CDR1 is MNHNY and CDR2 SVGAGI (reference sequence). The CDR3 is made up of 15 amino acids. V was clipped by 7 bases and J by 4 bases, with 14 bases between them. CDR3 in DNA: TGTGCCAGCACCCCGCAGGTCCTATATAATTCACCCCTCCACTTT. Its translation: CASTPQVLYNSPLHF.

V gene TRBV18 combines with J gene TRBJ2-5, with D maybe TRBD1 (5 bases). The V and J ends lost 0 bases and 4 bases respectively, with 15 bases between them. Per germline, CDR1 KGHSH and CDR2 LQKENI. This CDR3 has 16 residues. For the CDR3, the DNA is TGTGCCAGCTCACCACCATCTCAGGGTAAATTAGAGACCCAGTACTTC. This sequence encodes CASSPPSQGKLETQYF.

The rearrangement uses TRBV27 and TRBJ1-5; 10 bases align to TRBD1. Germline CDR1 and CDR2: MNHEY and SMNVEV (reference sequence). The CDR3 runs to 17 residues. V was pared by 5 bases and J by 3 bases, with 10 bases of the junction left unmatched. CDR3 in DNA: TGTGCCAGCAGTGCATACGGGACAGGGGTGAACAATCAGCCCCAGCATTTT. Its translation is CASSAYGTGVNNQPQHF.

The V and J genes are TRBV24-1 and TRBJ2-7; 7 bases map to TRBD1. The CDR3 loop spans 16 amino acids. The V and J ends lost 0 bases and 4 bases, in that order; junction bases with no gene match: 8. The germline V gene has CDR1 KGHDR and CDR2 SFDVKD. The CDR3 here is CATSDLHGDSIYEQYF. The CDR3 DNA reads as TGTGCCACCAGTGATTTGCATGGGGACAGTATTTACGAGCAGTACTTC.

V gene TRBV7-3 combines with J gene TRBJ1-2, with 8 bases aligning to TRBD1. V was pared by 0 bases and J by 13 bases, with 13 bases of the junction left unmatched. Germline V lookup: CDR1 SGHTA, CDR2 FQGTGA. The CDR3 runs 15 residues. CDR3 protein: CASSLTADRDGGATF. The CDR3 nucleotides are TGTGCCAGCAGCTTAACTGCGGACAGGGATGGGGGTGCCACCTTC.

This rearrangement joins TRBV5-1 to TRBJ2-3; TRBD1 matches at 8 bases. V was pared by 0 bases and J by 1 base, with 4 bases of the junction left unmatched. CDR1 and CDR2 (germline): SGHRS, YFSETQ. The CDR3 runs to 16 residues. CDR3 loop: CASSLGQGRRTDTQYF. As DNA, the CDR3 is TGCGCCAGCAGCTTGGGACAGGGGCGACGCACAGATACGCAGTATTTT.

The rearrangement links TRBV24-1 to TRBJ2-1; 11 nucleotides agree with TRBD1. This CDR3 contains 15 residues. Germline loops: CDR1 KGHDR, CDR2 SFDVKD. V dropped 5 bases and J dropped 9; count of bases not matched to a gene: 8. The CDR3 loop reads CATSGKDRGLGEQFF. The CDR3 DNA reads TGTGCCACCAGTGGGAAGGACAGGGGGCTAGGTGAGCAGTTCTTC.

The rearrangement uses TRBV28 and TRBJ2-7, with TRBD2 identical over 10 bases. Germline V gene sequence: CDR1 MDHEN, CDR2 SYDVKM. The V gene end was trimmed by 5 bases and the J gene end by 2 bases; junction bases not matched to a gene: 9. This CDR3 is built from 16 residues. CDR3 DNA: TGTGCCAGCAGTGGAGTAGCGGGAGGAAGGGCCTACGAGCAGTACTTC. Amino acid sequence: CASSGVAGGRAYEQYF.

The rearrangement joins TRBV10-3 to TRBJ2-1, with D possibly being TRBD1 (5 bases). Germline V gives CDR1 ENHRY, CDR2 SYGVKD. Trimming removed 0 bases from V and 4 bases from J, with 16 bases in between. The CDR3 has 17 amino acids. The CDR3 protein is CAISESTGRVEYNEQFF. The CDR3 nucleotides are TGTGCCATCAGTGAGTCGACTGGCAGGGTGGAGTACAATGAGCAGTTCTTC.

V gene TRBV6-4 combines with J gene TRBJ2-2; D perhaps matches TRBD2 (6 bases). This CDR3 contains 13 residues. The ends were cut back, 4 bases at V and 7 bases at J, with 10 bases in the middle. Per germline, CDR1 MRHNA and CDR2 SNTAGT. DNA of the CDR3: TGTGCCAGCAGTGTGGAGGGGAACGGGGAGCTGTTTTTT. The encoded protein is CASSVEGNGELFF.

V and J are TRBV29-1 and TRBJ2-3, with TRBD1 as a possible D gene (5 bases). V was shortened by 2 bases and J by 3 bases, with 12 bases between the two germline ends. The germline gives CDR1 SQVTM, CDR2 ANQGSEA. There are 14 residues in the CDR3. The CDR3 DNA reads TGCAGCGTTGAATCAGGGTTTAGGACAGATACGCAGTATTTT. This gives the protein CSVESGFRTDTQYF.

The sample holds a few counts of this clone. The J gene is TRBJ1-2, the V gene TRBV6-2 or TRBV6-3; D is undetermined. The ends were cut back, 0 bases at V and 0 bases at J, with 8 bases in the middle. The CDR3 is 15 residues long. The V gene's germline CDR1 is MNHEY and CDR2 SVGEGT. The DNA of the CDR3 is TGTGCCAGCAGTTACTCCAGCAAGACTAACTATGGCTACACCTTC. It yields the protein CASSYSSKTNYGYTF.

The V gene is TRBV27, the J gene TRBJ1-5; D unclear. CDR3 length: 14 residues. The germline V gene encodes CDR1 MNHEY and CDR2 SMNVEV (reference sequence). Trimming shortened V by 4 bases and J by 0 bases, and 7 bases separated the two germline ends. DNA of the CDR3: TGTGCCAGCAGTTGGGCAAATAGCAATCAGCCCCAGCATTTT. Residues: CASSWANSNQPQHF.

The V call is TRBV18, the J call TRBJ1-1; possible D gene TRBD1, 6 bases. Trimming left V 5 bases short and J 1 base short, with 11 bases between. From germline, CDR1 is KGHSH and CDR2 LQKENI. The CDR3 has 14 amino acids. The CDR3 region has the DNA TGTGCCAGCTCATCCCGGACAGAGAACACTGAAGCTTTCTTT. This sequence encodes CASSSRTENTEAFF.